This T cell receptor (beta chain) is drawn from a study of blood T cell repertoires in COVID-19. Study overall: Sources were T cells, B-cell-depleted T cells, or PBMCs; the material itself was cDNA or gDNA.

The authors' processing: Cell counts per sample came from amplifying reference gene primers. Assay used: immunoSEQ multiplex PCR; TCRdb lists only in-frame clones, some missing. That table furnishes V, J and clone size, whereas the DNA furnished D and trimming. The data contain approximately 240,000 clones, 70% to 90% of them singletons. The CDR3 runs to 14 residues. Per the germline V gene, CDR1 is MGHRA and CDR2 is YSYEKL. Trimming cost V 2 bases and J 4 bases, with 11 bases left between them. Sequencing used peripheral blood. This receptor was obtained from a woman between 18 and 30 years old who had recovered from COVID-19. The genes are TRBV4-1 and TRBJ1-1; no firm D call. CDR3 coding DNA: TGCGCCAGCAGCCAATTGAGGGAGACCACTGAAGCTTTCTTT. The encoded protein is CASSQLRETTEAFF.